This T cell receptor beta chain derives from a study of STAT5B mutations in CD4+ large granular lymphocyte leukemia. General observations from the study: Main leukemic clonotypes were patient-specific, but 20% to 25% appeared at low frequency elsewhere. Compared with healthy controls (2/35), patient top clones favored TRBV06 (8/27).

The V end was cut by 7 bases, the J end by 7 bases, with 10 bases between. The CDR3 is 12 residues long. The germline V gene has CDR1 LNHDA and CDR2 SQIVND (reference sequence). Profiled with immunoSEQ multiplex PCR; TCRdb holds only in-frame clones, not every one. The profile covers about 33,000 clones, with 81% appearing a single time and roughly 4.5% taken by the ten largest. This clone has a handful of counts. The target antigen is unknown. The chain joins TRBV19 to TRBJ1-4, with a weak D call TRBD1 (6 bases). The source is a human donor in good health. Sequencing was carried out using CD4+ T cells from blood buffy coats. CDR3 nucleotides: TGTGCCAGTAAGGGGGATAGTGAAAAACTGTTTTTT. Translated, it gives CASKGDSEKLFF.